A selection of T cell receptor beta chains follows, all from one sample in a study of early T cells in non-severe SARS-CoV-2 infection. TCRdb passed the 5' RACE reads through MiXCR, listing each CDR3 protein once. The data contain tens of thousands of distinct CDR3 sequences, 15% to 19% of them seen just once; the ten biggest clones take up around 12%. Sequenced input: whole blood. These receptors all come from an adult who was a healthcare worker with PCR-confirmed SARS-CoV-2 infection or an uninfected control (not recorded which). The CDR3 runs from the conserved cysteine through the conserved F or W. Each record gives: D gene, V gene, CDR3 length, J gene, clone size, CDR3 protein, CDR3 DNA. The D gene is left open where the match is weak. Rows may omit the clone size; those that give it use once, few, many or a size class.

d_call: TRBD2; v_call: TRBV20-1; cdr3_length: 13; j_call: TRBJ2-2; clone_size: many; cdr3_aa: CSAAGGNTGELFF; cdr3_nt: TGCAGTGCAGCGGGGGGAAACACCGGGGAGCTGTTTTTT
d_call: .; v_call: TRBV9; cdr3_length: 14; j_call: TRBJ1-5; clone_size: few; cdr3_aa: CASSHGGTNQPQHF; cdr3_nt: TGTGCCAGCAGCCATGGGGGAACCAATCAGCCCCAGCATTTT
d_call: .; v_call: TRBV6-1; cdr3_length: 13; j_call: TRBJ2-1; clone_size: few; cdr3_aa: CASNGGLLNEQFF; cdr3_nt: TGTGCCAGCAATGGAGGGTTACTCAATGAGCAGTTCTTC
d_call: TRBD1; v_call: TRBV6-2/TRBV6-3; cdr3_length: 15; j_call: TRBJ2-7; clone_size: many; cdr3_aa: CASSLGAGGSYEQYF; cdr3_nt: TGTGCCAGCAGCCTAGGGGCAGGGGGCTCCTACGAGCAGTACTTC
d_call: .; v_call: TRBV7-9; cdr3_length: 15; j_call: TRBJ2-7; clone_size: many; cdr3_aa: CASSSAGTVSYEQYF; cdr3_nt: TGTGCCAGCAGCTCCGCCGGGACGGTTTCCTACGAGCAGTACTTC
d_call: .; v_call: TRBV12-2; cdr3_length: 16; j_call: TRBJ1-6; clone_size: .; cdr3_aa: CASRLAGGQGSSPLHF; cdr3_nt: TGTGCAAGTCGCTTAGCGGGTGGACAGGGCAGTTCACCCCTCCACTTT
d_call: .; v_call: TRBV20-1; cdr3_length: 14; j_call: TRBJ2-5; clone_size: .; cdr3_aa: CSATGTIKGETQYF; cdr3_nt: TGCAGTGCTACCGGAACAATAAAGGGGGAGACCCAGTACTTC
d_call: TRBD2; v_call: TRBV2; cdr3_length: 15; j_call: TRBJ2-1; clone_size: few; cdr3_aa: CASSSLAGGGNEQFF; cdr3_nt: TGTGCCAGCAGTTCCCTAGCGGGAGGTGGAAATGAGCAGTTCTTC
d_call: .; v_call: TRBV20-1; cdr3_length: 13; j_call: TRBJ1-1; clone_size: .; cdr3_aa: CSARLRGKAEAFF; cdr3_nt: TGCAGTGCTAGACTTAGAGGGAAGGCTGAAGCTTTCTTT
d_call: TRBD1; v_call: TRBV28; cdr3_length: 14; j_call: TRBJ2-7; clone_size: few; cdr3_aa: CASSLGQGAREQYF; cdr3_nt: TGTGCCAGCAGTTTGGGACAGGGGGCGCGGGAGCAGTACTTC
d_call: .; v_call: TRBV5-1; cdr3_length: 13; j_call: TRBJ1-2; clone_size: many; cdr3_aa: CASSWVRDYGYTF; cdr3_nt: TGCGCCAGCAGCTGGGTCAGGGACTATGGCTACACCTTC
d_call: TRBD2; v_call: TRBV4-2; cdr3_length: 16; j_call: TRBJ2-7; clone_size: few; cdr3_aa: CASSQDLGLAGYEQYF; cdr3_nt: TGTGCCAGCAGCCAAGATCTAGGACTAGCGGGGTACGAGCAGTACTTC
d_call: .; v_call: TRBV10-2; cdr3_length: 13; j_call: TRBJ1-5; clone_size: many; cdr3_aa: CASSEYSRQPQHF; cdr3_nt: TGCGCCAGCAGTGAGTATTCCCGGCAGCCCCAGCATTTT
d_call: TRBD1; v_call: TRBV2; cdr3_length: 15; j_call: TRBJ2-7; clone_size: .; cdr3_aa: CASSTGQDPSYEQYF; cdr3_nt: TGTGCCAGCAGTACGGGACAGGATCCCTCCTACGAGCAGTACTTC
d_call: .; v_call: TRBV28; cdr3_length: 13; j_call: TRBJ1-2; clone_size: .; cdr3_aa: CASSPLRVDGYTF; cdr3_nt: TGTGCCAGCAGTCCCCTCAGGGTAGATGGCTACACCTTC
d_call: .; v_call: TRBV29-1; cdr3_length: 12; j_call: TRBJ1-1; clone_size: .; cdr3_aa: CSVEPLNTEAFF; cdr3_nt: TGCAGCGTTGAACCATTGAACACTGAAGCTTTCTTT
d_call: .; v_call: TRBV6-5; cdr3_length: 14; j_call: TRBJ2-3; clone_size: many; cdr3_aa: CASSYSKGVVTQYF; cdr3_nt: TGTGCCAGCAGTTACTCGAAGGGAGTGGTTACGCAGTATTTT
d_call: .; v_call: TRBV7-6; cdr3_length: 14; j_call: TRBJ1-5; clone_size: many; cdr3_aa: CASSSLDSNQPQHF; cdr3_nt: TGTGCCAGCAGCTCACTGGACAGCAATCAGCCCCAGCATTTT
d_call: .; v_call: TRBV19; cdr3_length: 14; j_call: TRBJ2-7; clone_size: .; cdr3_aa: CASSSRSGTYEQYF; cdr3_nt: TGTGCCAGTAGTTCGCGTAGCGGAACCTACGAGCAGTACTTC
d_call: .; v_call: TRBV28; cdr3_length: 12; j_call: TRBJ2-3; clone_size: many; cdr3_aa: CASSWTPDTQYF; cdr3_nt: TGTGCCAGCAGTTGGACGCCCGATACGCAGTATTTT
d_call: TRBD1; v_call: TRBV5-6; cdr3_length: 16; j_call: TRBJ2-7; clone_size: .; cdr3_aa: CASSLGDRQWSSAEYF; cdr3_nt: TGTGCCAGCAGCCTAGGGGACAGACAGTGGTCTTCGGCGGAGTACTTC
d_call: .; v_call: TRBV6-1; cdr3_length: 15; j_call: TRBJ1-1; clone_size: many; cdr3_aa: CASSGTWKMNTEAFF; cdr3_nt: TGTGCCAGCAGTGGGACATGGAAAATGAACACTGAAGCTTTCTTT
d_call: .; v_call: TRBV5-6; cdr3_length: 13; j_call: TRBJ1-5; clone_size: .; cdr3_aa: CASSSGGNQPQHF; cdr3_nt: TGTGCCAGCAGCTCCGGGGGCAATCAGCCCCAGCATTTT
d_call: TRBD1; v_call: TRBV15; cdr3_length: 15; j_call: TRBJ2-4; clone_size: many; cdr3_aa: CATRERLDRWDIQYF; cdr3_nt: TGTGCCACCAGGGAGCGTTTGGACAGGTGGGACATTCAGTACTTC
d_call: TRBD2; v_call: TRBV27; cdr3_length: 15; j_call: TRBJ2-2; clone_size: many; cdr3_aa: CASRLAGGPGGELFF; cdr3_nt: TGTGCCAGCCGACTAGCGGGGGGGCCCGGCGGGGAGCTGTTTTTT
d_call: .; v_call: TRBV18; cdr3_length: 15; j_call: TRBJ2-7; clone_size: few; cdr3_aa: CASSSNDGSSYEQYF; cdr3_nt: TGTGCCAGCTCATCAAACGACGGAAGCTCCTACGAGCAGTACTTC
d_call: TRBD1; v_call: TRBV5-6; cdr3_length: 16; j_call: TRBJ1-5; clone_size: .; cdr3_aa: CASSFGQGRGRQPQHF; cdr3_nt: TGTGCCAGCAGCTTTGGACAGGGGAGAGGACGGCAGCCCCAGCATTTT
d_call: .; v_call: TRBV2; cdr3_length: 13; j_call: TRBJ2-7; clone_size: many; cdr3_aa: CAIPRGSSYEQYF; cdr3_nt: TGTGCCATCCCGAGGGGAAGCTCCTACGAGCAGTACTTC
d_call: .; v_call: TRBV2; cdr3_length: 16; j_call: TRBJ2-2; clone_size: .; cdr3_aa: CASSFGLNSNTGELFF; cdr3_nt: TGTGCCAGTTCCTTCGGACTCAATTCGAACACCGGGGAGCTGTTTTTT
d_call: TRBD1; v_call: TRBV2; cdr3_length: 14; j_call: TRBJ1-3; clone_size: .; cdr3_aa: CASGDRGAGNTIYF; cdr3_nt: TGTGCCAGCGGGGACAGGGGAGCTGGAAACACCATATATTTT
d_call: TRBD1; v_call: TRBV7-9; cdr3_length: 14; j_call: TRBJ2-2; clone_size: .; cdr3_aa: CASSSRGRPGELFF; cdr3_nt: TGTGCCAGCAGCTCCAGGGGGCGCCCCGGGGAGCTGTTTTTT
d_call: TRBD1; v_call: TRBV7-2; cdr3_length: 15; j_call: TRBJ2-3; clone_size: many; cdr3_aa: CASTRQGLFTDTQYF; cdr3_nt: TGTGCCAGCACCCGACAGGGGCTCTTCACAGATACGCAGTATTTT
d_call: .; v_call: TRBV7-9; cdr3_length: 14; j_call: TRBJ2-7; clone_size: few; cdr3_aa: CASSPRDPDLLQYF; cdr3_nt: TGTGCCAGCAGCCCCCGGGACCCTGACCTGTTGCAGTACTTC
d_call: TRBD1; v_call: TRBV29-1; cdr3_length: 12; j_call: TRBJ2-7; clone_size: .; cdr3_aa: CSVGTGVYEQYF; cdr3_nt: TGCAGCGTTGGGACAGGAGTGTACGAGCAGTACTTC
d_call: .; v_call: TRBV6-1; cdr3_length: 16; j_call: TRBJ2-1; clone_size: .; cdr3_aa: CASSDRRQSSYNEQFF; cdr3_nt: TGTGCCAGCAGTGATAGGCGGCAGAGCTCCTACAATGAGCAGTTCTTC
d_call: .; v_call: TRBV28; cdr3_length: 12; j_call: TRBJ2-2; clone_size: few; cdr3_aa: CASLANTGELFF; cdr3_nt: TGTGCCAGCCTAGCTAACACCGGGGAGCTGTTTTTT
d_call: .; v_call: TRBV6-6; cdr3_length: 14; j_call: TRBJ1-5; clone_size: few; cdr3_aa: CASSPARDNQPQHF; cdr3_nt: TGTGCCAGCAGTCCAGCAAGGGATAATCAGCCCCAGCATTTT
d_call: TRBD2; v_call: TRBV28; cdr3_length: 15; j_call: TRBJ2-5; clone_size: .; cdr3_aa: CASSLGGGARKTQYF; cdr3_nt: TGTGCCAGCAGTTTAGGCGGGGGGGCGAGAAAGACCCAGTACTTC
d_call: .; v_call: TRBV14; cdr3_length: 14; j_call: TRBJ1-1; clone_size: few; cdr3_aa: CASSQGLWNTEAFF; cdr3_nt: TGTGCCAGCAGCCAGGGCCTATGGAACACTGAAGCTTTCTTT
d_call: .; v_call: TRBV10-2; cdr3_length: 14; j_call: TRBJ2-7; clone_size: .; cdr3_aa: CASSRGSGGNEQYF; cdr3_nt: TGCGCCAGCTCCCGTGGGAGTGGAGGCAACGAGCAGTACTTC
d_call: .; v_call: TRBV7-9; cdr3_length: 12; j_call: TRBJ1-1; clone_size: .; cdr3_aa: CASSFVGTEAFF; cdr3_nt: TGTGCCAGCAGCTTCGTGGGCACTGAAGCTTTCTTT
d_call: TRBD1; v_call: TRBV11-2; cdr3_length: 14; j_call: TRBJ2-7; clone_size: many; cdr3_aa: CASSLGTGGYEQYF; cdr3_nt: TGTGCCAGCAGCTTGGGGACAGGGGGCTACGAGCAGTACTTC
d_call: .; v_call: TRBV2; cdr3_length: 15; j_call: TRBJ2-7; clone_size: few; cdr3_aa: CASSDEAVSSYEQYF; cdr3_nt: TGTGCCAGCAGTGACGAAGCGGTAAGCTCCTACGAGCAGTACTTC
d_call: TRBD1; v_call: TRBV7-3; cdr3_length: 15; j_call: TRBJ2-5; clone_size: many; cdr3_aa: CASSPDRGRQETQYF; cdr3_nt: TGTGCCAGCAGCCCGGACAGGGGGAGGCAAGAGACCCAGTACTTC
d_call: .; v_call: TRBV27; cdr3_length: 15; j_call: TRBJ2-7; clone_size: .; cdr3_aa: CASSPLGGRYYEQYF; cdr3_nt: TGTGCCAGCAGTCCGCTAGGTGGGAGGTACTACGAGCAGTACTTC
d_call: TRBD1; v_call: TRBV27; cdr3_length: 15; j_call: TRBJ1-4; clone_size: few; cdr3_aa: CASSVTGGTNEKLFF; cdr3_nt: TGTGCCAGCAGTGTCACAGGGGGCACGAATGAAAAACTGTTTTTT